The rows below give T cell receptor beta chains drawn from one sample of a study of shared clonotypes between healthy human individuals. Using immunoSEQ multiplex PCR, the repertoire was profiled, and TCRdb retains in-frame clones only, with some absent. The sample records hundreds of thousands of clones, about 92% being singletons. Material for sequencing was naive CD8+ T cells sorted from blood. These receptors were collected from a man aged 30 to 39 in good health. The CDR3 runs from the conserved cysteine through the conserved F or W. A D gene is named only where the DNA matches it firmly. Some rows mark clone size as missing; the rest say once, few, many or name a class of expanded clone.

clone_size j_call d_call v_call cdr3_aa cdr3_nt
once TRBJ2-7 . TRBV5-6 CASSLGGFSYEQYF TGTGCCAGCAGCTTGGGAGGGTTTTCCTACGAGCAGTACTTC
. TRBJ2-7 TRBD1 TRBV19 CASSPGQGYYEQYF TGTGCCAGTAGCCCGGGACAGGGCTACTACGAGCAGTACTTC
. TRBJ1-5 TRBD1 TRBV2 CASRVGTVEPQHF TGTGCCAGTCGAGTCGGGACAGTTGAGCCCCAGCATTTT
. TRBJ1-1 . TRBV21-1 CASSTAGDTEAFF TGTGCCAGCAGCACGGCAGGGGACACTGAAGCTTTCTTT
. TRBJ1-1 TRBD1 TRBV7-9 CASSLAGQIIMNTEAFF TGTGCCAGCAGCTTAGCGGGACAGATAATTATGAACACTGAAGCTTTCTTT
few TRBJ1-5 TRBD1 TRBV27 CASSPTGAGQPQHF TGTGCCAGCAGTCCCACAGGGGCAGGGCAGCCCCAGCATTTT
. TRBJ1-4 . TRBV19 CATSMNRVEKLFF TGTGCCACCTCAATGAACAGGGTCGAAAAACTGTTTTTT
once TRBJ2-4 . TRBV28 CASNPLAKNIQYF TGTGCCAGCAACCCCCTAGCCAAAAACATTCAGTACTTC
. TRBJ2-7 TRBD2 TRBV13 CASSGTSGPFEQYF TGTGCCAGCAGCGGGACTAGCGGGCCTTTCGAGCAGTACTTC
once TRBJ2-2 . TRBV7-9 CASKGEGAIWVTGELFF TGTGCCAGCAAGGGGGAGGGGGCCATCTGGGTCACCGGGGAGCTGTTTTTT
. TRBJ2-5 . TRBV10-2 CASSESAGRFQETQYF TGCGCCAGCAGTGAGTCTGCAGGCCGGTTCCAAGAGACCCAGTACTTC
once TRBJ2-2 . TRBV11-2 CASREAGAPPNTGELLF TGTGCCAGCAGAGAGGCCGGGGCACCTCCTAACACCGGGGAGCTGCTTTTT
. TRBJ1-1 . TRBV29-1 CSVATVSAEAFF TGCAGCGTTGCCACGGTCAGTGCTGAAGCTTTCTTT
. TRBJ2-1 . TRBV25-1 CASSETRTNYNEQFF TGTGCCAGCAGTGAGACTAGGACCAACTACAATGAGCAGTTCTTC
. TRBJ2-1 TRBD1 TRBV7-3 CASSLIRQGPNEQFF TGTGCCAGCAGCTTAATCCGACAGGGTCCGAATGAGCAGTTCTTC
. TRBJ2-3 TRBD1 TRBV5-4 CASSLGQGADTQYF TGTGCCAGCAGCTTGGGACAGGGTGCAGATACGCAGTATTTT
once TRBJ2-1 TRBD2 TRBV10-3 CAISEFGLAGSGDEQFF TGTGCCATCAGTGAGTTCGGGCTAGCGGGATCGGGGGATGAGCAGTTCTTC
. TRBJ2-1 . TRBV28 CASSTPGRPGEQFF TGTGCCAGCAGTACCCCGGGACGGCCGGGGGAGCAGTTCTTC
. TRBJ2-1 TRBD1 TRBV7-9 CASSFSQGAGNEQFF TGTGCCAGCAGCTTTTCTCAGGGGGCAGGGAATGAGCAGTTCTTC
once TRBJ2-7 . TRBV19 CASSIVGGAYEQYF TGTGCCAGTAGTATCGTGGGAGGCGCCTACGAGCAGTACTTC
. TRBJ1-2 TRBD1 TRBV27 CAKPGQGDCLYGYTF TGTGCCAAACCGGGACAGGGGGATTGTCTCTATGGCTACACCTTC
. TRBJ2-1 . TRBV10-1 CASSLATYNEQFF TGCGCCAGCAGCCTAGCCACCTACAATGAGCAGTTCTTC
. TRBJ2-2 TRBD2 TRBV7-2 CASSLNPGLVRAGELFF TGTGCCAGCAGCCTAAATCCGGGACTAGTGCGGGCCGGGGAGCTGTTTTTT
. TRBJ2-7 TRBD1 TRBV4-1 CASSLGQGLDEQYF TGCGCCAGCAGCTTGGGACAGGGGCTCGACGAGCAGTACTTC
. TRBJ2-2 . TRBV27 CASRPIINTGELFF TGTGCCAGCAGGCCGATAATCAACACCGGGGAGCTGTTTTTT
few TRBJ2-7 . TRBV19 CASGPGDHEQYF TGTGCCAGCGGTCCGGGGGACCACGAGCAGTACTTC
. TRBJ2-1 TRBD2 TRBV2 CASSGGYGMAGGHYNEQFF TGTGCCAGCAGTGGGGGGTATGGGATGGCGGGAGGCCACTACAATGAGCAGTTCTTC
once TRBJ1-1 . TRBV25-1 CASSVSVFEAFF TGTGCCAGCAGTGTTAGTGTATTCGAAGCTTTCTTT
. TRBJ2-7 TRBD1 TRBV9 CASSAFSGTASYEQYF TGTGCCAGCAGCGCCTTTTCCGGGACAGCTTCCTACGAGCAGTACTTC
few TRBJ2-3 TRBD1 TRBV6-4 CASSDSPTGATQYF TGTGCCAGCAGTGACAGTCCTACAGGGGCGACGCAGTATTTT
. TRBJ1-5 TRBD1 TRBV5-4 CASSLVVTGMSDQPQHF TGTGCCAGCAGCTTGGTTGTGACAGGGATGTCCGATCAGCCCCAGCATTTT
. TRBJ2-7 . TRBV28 CASSLVGTSYEQYF TGTGCCAGCAGTTTAGTAGGCACGTCCTACGAGCAGTACTTC
. TRBJ2-1 TRBD1 TRBV9 CASGVPGQNYNEQFF TGTGCCAGCGGAGTTCCGGGACAGAACTACAATGAGCAGTTCTTC
. TRBJ1-2 TRBD1 TRBV27 CASSPDRGGFSGYTF TGTGCCAGCAGTCCGGACAGGGGAGGATTCAGTGGCTACACCTTC
. TRBJ2-1 . TRBV7-9 CASSFLLGDNEQFF TGTGCCAGCAGCTTTTTACTAGGCGACAATGAGCAGTTCTTC
. TRBJ2-3 . TRBV7-2 CASSLGVTNTDTQYF TGTGCCAGCAGCTTAGGCGTCACGAACACAGATACGCAGTATTTT
. TRBJ2-3 TRBD2 TRBV9 CASSVASGTSPSDTQYF TGTGCCAGCAGCGTAGCTTCTGGGACTAGCCCCTCAGATACGCAGTATTTT
. TRBJ2-7 . TRBV11-2 CASSLGSSGFYEQYF TGTGCCAGCAGCTTAGGTTCCTCGGGTTTCTACGAGCAGTACTTC
. TRBJ2-5 . TRBV29-1 CSVDSLTLGYFQETQYF TGCAGCGTCGATAGTTTAACGCTGGGCTACTTCCAAGAGACCCAGTACTTC
. TRBJ1-1 TRBD1 TRBV27 CASRLTGGGKRTEAFF TGTGCCAGCAGACTCACAGGGGGCGGAAAACGGACTGAAGCTTTCTTT
. TRBJ1-5 . TRBV7-9 CASSFVDSNQPQHF TGTGCCAGCAGCTTCGTGGATAGCAATCAGCCCCAGCATTTT
. TRBJ2-1 TRBD2 TRBV27 CASSPPAGVGYNEQFF TGTGCCAGCAGTCCGCCAGCGGGAGTAGGCTACAATGAGCAGTTCTTC
. TRBJ2-7 . TRBV28 CASSPLGGTPSYEQYF TGTGCCAGCAGTCCCCTTGGGGGAACCCCCTCCTACGAGCAGTACTTC
. TRBJ2-5 TRBD2 TRBV29-1 CSVTTLAGGTETQYF TGCAGCGTTACGACTCTAGCGGGAGGAACGGAGACCCAGTACTTC
. TRBJ2-7 . TRBV27 CASSLSRILNYEQYF TGTGCCAGCAGTTTATCGCGGATACTAAACTACGAGCAGTACTTC
. TRBJ2-1 . TRBV11-2 CASGGESASYNEQFF TGTGCCAGCGGCGGGGAGAGCGCCTCCTACAATGAGCAGTTCTTC
. TRBJ2-7 TRBD2 TRBV27 CASSASSGRFYEQYF TGTGCCAGCAGTGCATCTAGCGGGAGGTTCTACGAGCAGTACTTC
. TRBJ2-7 TRBD2 TRBV11-3 CASSTYLLRTSGRGEQYF TGTGCCAGCAGCACTTACCTTCTTCGGACTAGCGGGAGAGGCGAGCAGTACTTC
once TRBJ1-2 TRBD1 TRBV30 CAWYWTGHNYGYTF TGTGCCTGGTACTGGACAGGGCATAACTATGGCTACACCTTC
. TRBJ2-1 . TRBV27 CASSQGHEQFF TGTGCCAGCAGTCAGGGCCATGAGCAGTTCTTC
. TRBJ1-4 TRBD1 TRBV4-1 CASSPRQGAEKLFF TGCGCCAGCAGCCCACGACAGGGGGCTGAAAAACTGTTTTTT
. TRBJ2-2 . TRBV7-7 CASSLGPGTGELFF TGTGCTAGCAGCTTAGGGCCGGGCACCGGGGAGCTGTTTTTT
. TRBJ2-7 . TRBV28 CASSLPGIYEQYF TGTGCCAGCAGTTTGCCAGGTATATACGAGCAGTACTTC
. TRBJ2-2 . TRBV6-5 CASSYPTKTRTGELFF TGTGCCAGCAGTTACCCGACAAAAACGAGGACCGGGGAGCTGTTTTTT